This T cell receptor beta chain was retrieved from a study of CD8 T cells in ankylosing spondylitis. Study-wide points: Relatively scarce in peripheral blood, disease-linked clones were CD8+. Reportedly, matched ankylosing spondylitis synovial fluid was significantly enriched for disease-linked clones.

To note about this clonotype: What it binds is unknown.

The CDR3 loop spans 13 amino acids. Germline-derived CDR1 and CDR2 are DFQATT and SNEGSKA (reference sequence). V was shortened by 3 bases and J by 2 bases, with 10 bases between the two germline ends. With molecular barcodes, quantitative 5'-RACE was used to make the TCR beta libraries. TCRdb independently ran MiXCR on the 5' RACE reads; one entry per CDR3 protein. The sample lists a few hundred thousand distinct CDR3 sequences, under 25% occurring once. Sequenced material: blood, either unsorted or a sorted T cell fraction (not recorded which). J is TRBJ1-2 and V is TRBV20-1; D is possibly TRBD1 (5 bases). The sequence was collected from a female donor with ankylosing spondylitis or in good health (not recorded which). The CDR3 region is CSASHRGNYGYTF. The CDR3 DNA reads as TGCAGTGCTAGTCACCGGGGGAACTATGGCTACACCTTC.